The clone carrying this T cell receptor beta chain was detected a few times. This sample was taken from a study of blood T cell repertoires in COVID-19. Overall study: T cells, B-cell-depleted T cells, or PBMCs supplied cDNA or gDNA.

This CDR3 is built from 17 residues. Germline trimming cut 0 bases from V and 10 bases from J; bases unmatched to any gene: 12. Per the germline V gene, CDR1 is LGHNT and CDR2 is FRNRAP. The method was immunoSEQ multiplex PCR; TCRdb's version includes in-frame clones alone and lacks a portion of them. The repertoire holds around 95,000 clones, 90% seen once, with 5% to 5.5% in the top ten. This sequence joins TRBV12-5 and TRBJ1-6, with 7 bases lining up with TRBD1. The TCR originated in a middle-aged man with acute or convalescent COVID-19. What was sequenced was peripheral blood. The CDR3 DNA reads as TGTGCTAGTGGTTTGGTAAGGGGAGAGGGGGCGCGATCACCCCTCCACTTT. This translates into CASGLVRGEGARSPLHF.